The 5 T cell receptor beta chains given below trace back to one sample, sequenced in a study of T-cell memory formation after mild COVID-19. TCRdb called the 5' RACE reads again in MiXCR, with one record for every CDR3 protein. This table has 560,000 or so distinct CDR3 sequences, around 16% appearing once. The sample was PBMCs or a T cell subset sorted from them (not recorded which). The receptors come from an adult woman who had mild COVID-19 (a few samples of this study predate the infection). Cell type and time point are not known.

The rearrangement links TRBV13 to TRBJ1-1; tentatively, D is TRBD1 (5 bases). The V gene's germline CDR1 is PRHDT and CDR2 FYEKMQ (reference sequence). Deletions cut 8 bases from V and 1 base from J, with 11 bases between. The CDR3 covers 13 residues. As DNA, the CDR3 is TGTGCCAGCGGAGGGAGGGGGAACACTGAAGCTTTCTTT. The encoded protein is CASGGRGNTEAFF.

J is TRBJ2-3 and V is TRBV24-1; D remains ambiguous. Per germline, CDR1 KGHDR and CDR2 SFDVKD. CDR3 length: 14 residues. V was trimmed by 1 base and J by 8 bases, leaving 12 bases between them. Here the CDR3 DNA reads TGTGCCACCAGTGATTTTGGAGTTTTCGTTACGCAGTATTTT. Residues: CATSDFGVFVTQYF.

The chain combines TRBV6-5 with TRBJ2-1; 10 bases line up with TRBD2. The germline gives CDR1 MNHEY, CDR2 SVGAGI. The CDR3 consists of 15 residues. V gave up 8 bases and J gave up 2 bases; unmatched junction bases: 6. The CDR3 spells CASQSAGGPYNEQFF. Written as DNA, the CDR3 is TGTGCCAGCCAATCAGCGGGAGGGCCCTACAATGAGCAGTTCTTC.

The chain joins TRBV4-1 to TRBJ1-1; tentatively, D is TRBD1 (5 bases). V lost 3 bases and J 4 bases, leaving 12 bases between the germline ends. The CDR3 contains 14 residues. Germline CDR1 is MGHRA and CDR2 is YSYEKL. The CDR3 DNA is TGCGCCAGCAGCCATGCTATCGGGGCCACTGAAGCTTTCTTT. Translation gives CASSHAIGATEAFF.

The rearrangement uses TRBV29-1 and TRBJ2-5; D ambiguous. Per germline, CDR1 SQVTM and CDR2 ANQGSEA. Trimming removed 4 bases at V and 5 bases at J, with 14 bases between. The CDR3 loop spans 13 amino acids. The chain's CDR3 is CSVVIQLLETQYF. The CDR3 nucleotides are TGCAGCGTTGTAATTCAGCTTCTGGAGACCCAGTACTTC.